Described below is a single TCR beta chain sequence and its context. Antigen specificity is unknown. The data stem from a study of shared clonotypes between healthy human individuals. Study results and caveats: Non-shared clonotypes showed lower generation probabilities than clonotypes common to all four donors. Generally, estimated richness proved larger in naive subsets than it did in memory subsets.

The material for each subset, its genomic DNA, was split evenly across several immunoSEQ plates. As processed by the authors: Sequence data from immunoSEQ were junction-only and lacked quality scores; consequently, filtering differed. The assay was immunoSEQ multiplex PCR, and TCRdb's table has in-frame clones only and misses some. The DNA was the basis for D and trimming; V, J and clone size are from that table. The repertoire holds 2 million to 3 million clones, approximately 93% seen once, with 0.36% in the top ten. V lost 5 bases to trimming and J lost 4 bases, with 24 bases between them. This CDR3 has 17 residues. Germline V gene sequence: CDR1 MDHEN, CDR2 SYDVKM.

Sequencing was performed on naive CD4+ T cells from PBMCs. Sample subset: CD45RA+ positively selected. The genes are TRBV28 and TRBJ2-7; D is unresolved. The clonotype was recovered from a young man in good health. Some clones in this sample may be carry-over from other donors' samples. This CDR3 reads CASSPPAMTNARYEQYF. Here the CDR3 DNA reads TGTGCCAGCAGTCCTCCGGCGATGACCAACGCTCGTTACGAGCAGTACTTC.